This TCR beta chain derives from a study of blood T cell repertoires in COVID-19. In the original workflow: Amplified reference gene primers provided the basis for estimating nucleated cell counts. Some clones are missing from TCRdb's copy, which holds only in-frame ones; the method was immunoSEQ multiplex PCR. V and J calls and clone size come straight from that table; D and trimming were deduced from the DNA. The sample records under 100,000 clones, around nine tenths being singletons. The CDR3 is made up of 14 amino acids. CDR1 MNHEY and CDR2 SVGAGI come from the germline V gene. Trimming left V 5 bases short and J 6 bases short, with 13 bases between.

The sequenced sample was peripheral blood. The J gene is TRBJ2-2, the V gene TRBV6-5, with D maybe TRBD1 (5 bases). The receptor comes from a woman between 65 and 79 years old with acute or convalescent COVID-19. The CDR3 nucleotides read TGTGCCAGCAGTAGTCTAAGGGGATCCGGGGAGCTGTTTTTT. Its protein product is CASSSLRGSGELFF.